These 14 T cell receptor beta chains came from one sample sequenced in a study of blood T cell repertoires in COVID-19. Produced via immunoSEQ multiplex PCR; TCRdb's table is partial and in-frame only. The sample has 140,000 to 150,000 clones; roughly 81% are singletons. The sample was peripheral blood. The receptors come from a human donor with acute or convalescent COVID-19. The donor label of this sample is uncertain.

The CDR3 DNA is TGTGCCAGCAGTCCGGGCCCGGGGAGGGAACTGTTTTTT. It yields the protein CASSPGPGRELFF. J is TRBJ1-4 and V is TRBV2; D gene ambiguous. The CDR3 is made up of 13 amino acids. V lost 5 bases, J lost 12 bases, and 16 bases lay in between. Germline V gene sequence: CDR1 SNHLY, CDR2 FYNNEI.

The rearrangement joins TRBV11-2 to TRBJ1-1; TRBD1 is a possible D gene (6 bases). V lost 1 base and J 4 bases, leaving 10 bases between the germline ends. CDR1 and CDR2 (germline): SGHAT, FQNNGV. This CDR3 has 14 amino acids. CDR3 nucleotides: TGTGCCAGCAGCTTAGTCCTAGGGGGCACTGAAGCTTTCTTT. This sequence encodes CASSLVLGGTEAFF.

The chain recombines TRBV28 with TRBJ2-7; D remains unclear. The germline gives CDR1 MDHEN, CDR2 SYDVKM. The V gene lost 0 bases and the J gene lost 0 bases, with 9 bases spanning the gap. This CDR3 spans 15 amino acids. CDR3 DNA sequence: TGTGCCAGCAGTTTATGGGCTTCAAGCTCCTACGAGCAGTACTTC. Its translation: CASSLWASSSYEQYF.

CDR3 nucleotides: TGTGCCAGCAGCTCCTTAGCGGGGGGGGGAGATACGCAGTATTTT. Translated: CASSSLAGGGDTQYF. The genes are TRBV7-6 and TRBJ2-3; 11 nucleotides agree with TRBD2. The CDR3 is 15 amino acids. From germline, CDR1 is SGHVS and CDR2 FNYEAQ. V trimming: 4 bases; J trimming: 5 bases; junction bases outside the gene matches: 5.

The V call is TRBV5-1, the J call TRBJ1-1; D might be TRBD1 (6 bases). The V and J ends lost 0 bases and 1 base respectively, with 10 bases between them. This CDR3 region has 15 residues. Germline lookup yields CDR1 SGHRS and CDR2 YFSETQ. CDR3 amino acids: CASSLAGVANTEAFF. DNA of the CDR3: TGCGCCAGCAGCTTGGCAGGGGTCGCGAACACTGAAGCTTTCTTT. Full variable domain (remainder filled in from reference TRBV5-1 and TRBJ1-1): KAGVTQTPRYLIKTRGQQVTLSCSPISGHRSVSWYQQTPGQGLQFLFEYFSETQRNKGNFPGRFSGRQFSNSRSEMNVSTLELGDSALYLCASSLAGVANTEAFFGQGTRLTVV.

This chain connects TRBV3-1 (or the pseudogene TRBV3-2) to TRBJ1-3, with TRBD1 as a possible D gene (6 bases). Trimming left V 3 bases short and J 4 bases short, with 13 bases between. Germline V gene sequence: CDR1 LGHDT, CDR2 YNNKEL (reference sequence). This CDR3 is built from 15 residues. The chain's CDR3 is CASSHQGHPGNTIYF. DNA of the CDR3: TGTGCCAGCAGCCATCAGGGACATCCAGGAAACACCATATATTTT.

The CDR3: CASSPLGTSGTDTQYF. CDR3 nucleotide sequence: TGTGCCAGCAGCCCTCTGGGGACTAGCGGAACAGATACGCAGTATTTT. V and J are TRBV13 and TRBJ2-3, with 11 positions matching TRBD2. Germline loops: CDR1 PRHDT, CDR2 FYEKMQ (reference sequence). V gave up 5 bases and J gave up 3 bases; unmatched junction bases: 7. The CDR3 covers 16 residues.

The chain employs TRBV7-6 and TRBJ1-1; TRBD1 matches 9 bases. CDR3 length: 15 residues. The trim removed 5 bases at V and 5 bases at J, leaving 9 bases unmatched. CDR1 and CDR2 (germline): SGHVS, FNYEAQ. The CDR3 DNA is TGTGCCAGCAGCGTACAACAGGGGGCTGGGACTGAAGCTTTCTTT. Translation: CASSVQQGAGTEAFF.

As DNA, the CDR3 is TGTGCCAGCAGCGTAGGTGAACAGGGGGGCTTCTGGTCGTCCTACGAGCAGTACTTC. Its protein product is CASSVGEQGGFWSSYEQYF. The genes are TRBV9 and TRBJ2-7, with 8 bases lining up with TRBD1. Per germline, CDR1 SGDLS and CDR2 YYNGEE. Trimming cost V 0 bases and J 1 base; bases outside gene matches: 15. This CDR3 comprises 19 residues.

V is TRBV11-3 and J is TRBJ1-1, with 9 bases aligning to TRBD1. Germline CDR1 is SGHNT and CDR2 is YENEEA. V shed 4 bases and J 5 bases; nucleotides not matched to a gene: 5. The CDR3 sequence is 14 residues long. CDR3 in DNA: TGTGCCAGCAGCTCTAACAGGGGGCGGACTGAAGCTTTCTTT. It translates to CASSSNRGRTEAFF.

The chain combines TRBV6-5 with TRBJ2-3, with D possibly TRBD2 on 5 matching bases. V was pared by 6 bases and J by 2 bases, with 15 bases between. The CDR3 is made up of 15 amino acids. The V gene's germline CDR1 is MNHEY and CDR2 SVGAGI. For the CDR3, the DNA is TGTGCCAGCAGCCTCCGGGCGGGCTTCACAGATACGCAGTATTTT. Residues: CASSLRAGFTDTQYF.

The CDR3 DNA reads TGTGCCAGCAGCGTTTCTCCGGGACTAGCGGGGTCGAATGAGCAGTTCTTC. The encoded protein is CASSVSPGLAGSNEQFF. J is TRBJ2-1 and V is TRBV9; 13 nucleotides match TRBD2. V was pared by 2 bases and J by 7 bases, with 9 bases of the junction left unmatched. This CDR3 contains 17 residues. CDR1 and CDR2 from the germline V gene are SGDLS and YYNGEE.

J is TRBJ1-4 and V is TRBV5-1; 9 bases agree with TRBD1. The CDR3 extends over 14 amino acids. V lost 3 bases, J lost 7 bases, and 4 bases stayed unmatched. Germline V gene data show CDR1 as SGHRS and CDR2 as YFSETQ. The CDR3 bases are TGCGCCAGCAGCTCACAGGGGGCGCTTGAAAAACTGTTTTTT. It codes for CASSSQGALEKLFF.

The chain recombines TRBV6-5 with TRBJ2-3; possibly TRBD2 for D (6 bases). V was shortened by 5 bases and J by 3 bases, with 15 bases between the two germline ends. The V gene's germline CDR1 is MNHEY and CDR2 SVGAGI. There are 15 residues in the CDR3. CDR3 in amino acids: CASSRPGLGTDTQYF. The CDR3 bases are TGTGCCAGCAGTCGACCGGGACTGGGGACAGATACGCAGTATTTT.